This section outlines one TCR beta chain sequence together with its context. Its cognate antigen has yet to be identified. No much larger clonotype is one base removed from it; base qualities were not supplied. The source of the sample is a study of blood T cell repertoires in COVID-19 (dated by TCRdb to about 2020). Describing the broader study: Samples covering the acute and convalescent phases of COVID-19 were provided by collaborators in the United States, Italy and Spain. The prospective study material was composed of cDNA or gDNA derived from T cells, B-cell-depleted T cells, or PBMCs. Deeply sampled blood TCRbeta repertoires from subjects exposed to, actively infected with, or recovered from COVID-19 were included in the dataset. The repertoires were made available in a free public database intended to serve as a resource for research on the immune response to SARS-CoV-2. Samples were obtained from the ongoing ImmuneRACE study (first 160 participants) and from 1,254 subjects provided by 6 global collaborators. Nearly every sample came with metadata listing a de-identified subject ID, COVID-19 status, age in years and sex. Where HLA class I and class II types were available, the types were taken from metadata supplied by the sample provider, not from assay-based typing. On the study overall, not on this receptor specifically: The quantity of clinical and demographic metadata differed by source and by participant and was supplied without curation.

CDR3 length: 14 amino acids, cysteine to phenylalanine. Only the CDR3 DNA stays, 42 bases, in frame from base 1. From a lookup of the germline V gene, CDR1 and CDR2 are MGHRA and YSYEKL. Trimming at the junction amounts to 5 bases on V and 4 bases on J, and the germline ends lie 13 bases apart. TCRbeta CDR3 regions were amplified from genomic DNA by means of the immunoSEQ Assay, a bias-controlled multiplex PCR. Per the source publication's procedure: The number of nucleated cells in each sample was estimated by amplification of reference gene primers within the assay. Sequence reads were collapsed and filtered to measure the absolute abundance of every unique TCRbeta CDR3 rearrangement. Productive Simpson clonality was computed per sample as the square root of Simpson's diversity index over productive rearrangements. What TCRdb holds here is the immuneACCESS table cut down to in-frame rearrangements. Part of the clones is not present; checked against another copy, under half of the missing clones reflect an unresolved V gene, and the others are unexplained. The V and J calls and clone size are taken from that table; D and trimming were inferred from the DNA. Within this sample are 250,000 or so clones, with about 89% of them counted one time only. 0.95% to 1.5% of the sample goes to the ten largest clones.

Enrolling through a virtual design, the prospective study's participants ranged in age from roughly 18 to 100 years and lived across about two dozen United States geographic areas. To assign participants to cohorts, the prospective study relied on clinical history that participants themselves reported in a screening survey and a study questionnaire. In the prospective study, whole blood, serum and a nasopharyngeal or oropharyngeal swab were collected from each participant by mobile phlebotomists. Over an approximately two-month period, participants in the prospective study had the option of providing additional blood draws and questionnaires. Blood samples from the prospective study were shipped frozen or at room temperature prior to DNA extraction.

The sample was PBMCs or T cells enriched from blood (not recorded which). This receptor was obtained from a human donor in a cohort exposed to, infected with or recovered from COVID-19 (not recorded which). The donor label of this sample is uncertain. The chain couples TRBV4-1 to TRBJ2-3; a weak D assignment points to TRBD1 (5 bases agree). For the CDR3, the sequence is CASSSIRGPDTQYF. The DNA reads TGCGCCAGCAGCAGCATAAGGGGCCCAGATACGCAGTATTTT.